This passage covers 18 T cell receptor beta chains from one sample sequenced in a study of blood T cell repertoires in COVID-19 (TCRdb year 2020). Receptor amplification or capture employed the immunoSEQ multiplex PCR assay. This is the immuneACCESS table as TCRdb keeps it, with only in-frame sequences that have V and J called. A part of the clones is gone; compared with another copy, unresolved V genes explain less than half, and the rest is unexplained. A total of a few hundred thousand clones appear in this sample, 88% of them only once. Jointly, the top ten make up about 3% of the sample. The source material was PBMCs or T cells enriched from blood (not recorded which). The receptor source for this set is a woman aged 45-65 years who had recovered from COVID-19.

V gene TRBV6-2 or TRBV6-3 combines with J gene TRBJ1-1, with no clear D. Deletions cut 2 bases from V and 2 bases from J, with 12 bases between. Germline-derived CDR1 and CDR2 are MNHEY and SVGEGT. This CDR3 has 15 amino acids. Here the CDR3 reads CASSYGRHSNTEAFF. The DNA for the CDR3 is TGTGCCAGCAGTTACGGGCGACACTCTAACACTGAAGCTTTCTTT.

This chain connects TRBV9 to TRBJ1-1; possibly TRBD1 for D (5 bases). The CDR3 has 13 amino acids. Germline V gives CDR1 SGDLS, CDR2 YYNGEE. V dropped 1 base and J dropped 8 bases, with 12 bases sitting between them. This CDR3 is CASSVFARVEAFF. CDR3 in DNA: TGTGCCAGCAGCGTATTTGCCAGGGTAGAAGCTTTCTTT.

V is TRBV6-5 and J is TRBJ2-2; TRBD1 matches at 12 bases. J was trimmed by 6 bases and V by 6 bases; bases with no gene match: 5. Germline V lookup: CDR1 MNHEY, CDR2 SVGAGI. The CDR3 consists of 15 residues. In DNA, the CDR3 is TGTGCCAGCAGGGGGGACAGGGGGCGCGCCGGGGAGCTGTTTTTT. As protein: CASRGDRGRAGELFF.

The chain links TRBV4-2 to TRBJ2-7; no reliable D call. Germline V gene lookup returns CDR1 LGHNA and CDR2 YNFKEQ. V was clipped by 1 base and J by 6 bases, with 16 bases between them. The length of the CDR3 is 15 residues. The CDR3 DNA reads as TGTGCCAGCAGCCAAGGAGGAGCGCAGCCCTTCGAGCAGTACTTC. As protein: CASSQGGAQPFEQYF.

The genes are TRBV28 and TRBJ1-2; 7 bases line up with TRBD1. Germline CDR1 is MDHEN and CDR2 is SYDVKM. CDR3 length equals 15 residues. J lost 8 bases, V lost 2 bases, and 11 bases had no gene match. The CDR3 DNA is TGTGCCAGCAGTTTAGAGGGGGCGCGTTTGGGAGGCTACACCTTC. Translated, it gives CASSLEGARLGGYTF.

This clone was picked up a small number of times. The chain employs TRBV9 and TRBJ2-1; 8 positions match TRBD2. The length of the CDR3 is 15 residues. Germline trimming cut 0 bases from V and 10 bases from J; bases unmatched to any gene: 9. CDR1 is SGDLS and CDR2 is YYNGEE in the germline V gene. The CDR3: CASSVDGAGVSEQFF. CDR3 bases: TGTGCCAGCAGCGTAGATGGAGCGGGAGTTTCCGAGCAGTTCTTC.

V usage is TRBV7-2 and J usage is TRBJ2-6; the D gene is possibly TRBD1 (6 bases). Germline V lookup: CDR1 SGHTA, CDR2 FQGNSA. This CDR3 has 18 amino acids. Trimming cost V 5 bases and J 1 base, with 18 bases left between them. The DNA of the CDR3 is TGTGCCAGCAGCCGTCTTTCCTTTACAGGGTCTGGGGCCAACGTCCTGACTTTC. Its translation: CASSRLSFTGSGANVLTF.

This rearrangement joins TRBV18 to TRBJ2-7; D ambiguous. CDR1 and CDR2 from the germline V gene are KGHSH and LQKENI. The V end was cut by 5 bases, the J end by 4 bases, with 12 bases between. The CDR3 length is 13 residues. CDR3 nucleotide sequence: TGTGCCAGCTCAACACAGAGCATATACGAGCAGTACTTC. Its protein product is CASSTQSIYEQYF. Variable domain in full (rest from reference TRBV18 and TRBJ2-7): NAGVMQNPRHLVRRRGQEARLRCSPMKGHSHVYWYRQLPEEGLKFMVYLQKENIIDESGMPKERFSAEFPKEGPSILRIQQVVRGDSAAYFCASSTQSIYEQYFGPGTRLTVT.

The chain has TRBV18 and TRBJ1-1; D is uncertain. From germline, CDR1 is KGHSH and CDR2 LQKENI. This CDR3 spans 18 amino acids. V shed 3 bases and J shed 0 bases, with 20 bases lying between them. The CDR3 protein is CASSPKFGSGNMNTEAFF. The CDR3 coding sequence is TGTGCCAGCTCACCTAAATTTGGGTCAGGTAACATGAACACTGAAGCTTTCTTT. The full variable domain, completed using reference TRBV18 and TRBJ1-1, is NAGVMQNPRHLVRRRGQEARLRCSPMKGHSHVYWYRQLPEEGLKFMVYLQKENIIDESGMPKERFSAEFPKEGPSILRIQQVVRGDSAAYFCASSPKFGSGNMNTEAFFGQGTRLTVV.

J is TRBJ2-1 and V is TRBV10-2; D is perhaps TRBD1 (6 bases). The V end was cut by 7 bases, the J end by 8 bases, with 18 bases between. Germline V lookup: CDR1 WSHSY, CDR2 SAAADI. The CDR3 contains 14 residues. CDR3 bases: TGCGCCAGCAATCCGTCACCCCCAGGGGATGAGCAGTTCTTC. The encoded protein is CASNPSPPGDEQFF.

V usage is TRBV27 and J usage is TRBJ2-2; TRBD2 might be the D (6 bases). Germline V gene sequence: CDR1 MNHEY, CDR2 SMNVEV (reference sequence). The CDR3 runs 15 residues. Between the trimmed V and J ends, which lost 3 bases and 5 bases, there was a span of 13 bases. The CDR3 DNA reads TGTGCCAGCAGTTTGACTAGTTTTCGGACCGGGGAGCTGTTTTTT. Translation: CASSLTSFRTGELFF.

In its sample, this clone was seen a few times. In DNA, the CDR3 is TGTGCCAGTAGTATAGGGCACAGGGGGGTCTCTGGGGCCAACGTCCTGACTTTC. Translating gives CASSIGHRGVSGANVLTF. The chain carries TRBV19 and TRBJ2-6; TRBD1 aligns across 8 bases. With V trimmed by 1 base and J by 0 bases, 5 bases remained unmatched. The CDR3 sequence is 18 residues long. Germline values: CDR1 LNHDA, CDR2 SQIVND (reference sequence).

The genes are TRBV9 and TRBJ1-5; D unclear. Germline CDR1 reads SGDLS; CDR2 reads YYNGEE. Trimming left V 1 base short and J 0 bases short, with 8 bases between. This CDR3 region has 15 residues. The CDR3 DNA reads as TGTGCCAGCAGCGTATTAGGAGATAGCAATCAGCCCCAGCATTTT. Translation gives CASSVLGDSNQPQHF.

The CDR3 loop is CASRPGTGGEKLFF. The CDR3 DNA reads TGTGCCAGCAGACCCGGGACAGGGGGTGAAAAACTGTTTTTT. V and J are TRBV28 and TRBJ1-4, with 11 bases identical to TRBD1. The germline CDR1 and CDR2 sequences are MDHEN and SYDVKM. V dropped 6 bases and J dropped 7; count of bases not matched to a gene: 4. The CDR3 has 14 amino acids.

The chain carries TRBV2 and TRBJ2-3; D gene unclear. Trimming shortened V by 3 bases and J by 6 bases, and 4 bases separated the two germline ends. CDR3 length equals 11 residues. Per germline, CDR1 SNHLY and CDR2 FYNNEI. CDR3 protein: CASSDGDTQYF. CDR3 bases: TGTGCCAGCAGTGACGGGGATACGCAGTATTTT. Full variable domain (remainder filled in from reference TRBV2 and TRBJ2-3): EPEVTQTPSHQVTQMGQEVILRCVPISNHLYFYWYRQILGQKVEFLVSFYNNEISEKSEIFDDQFSVERPDGSNFTLKIRSTKLEDSAMYFCASSDGDTQYFGPGTRLTVL.

The chain has TRBV25-1 and TRBJ2-1; D might be TRBD2 (5 bases). The CDR3 sequence is 18 residues long. From germline, CDR1 is MGHDK and CDR2 SYGVNS. V was pared by 2 bases and J by 4 bases, with 21 bases between. DNA of the CDR3: TGTGCCAGCAGTGAAAGCCTAGCTAAGGTATCTGCATACAATGAGCAGTTCTTC. Its translation: CASSESLAKVSAYNEQFF.

The V gene is TRBV6-2 or TRBV6-3, the J gene TRBJ1-1, with D possibly matching TRBD1 (6 bases). Trimming stripped 5 bases from V and 0 bases from J, with 16 bases between. Germline V gene data show CDR1 as MNHEY and CDR2 as SVGEGT. The CDR3 totals 16 residues. The CDR3 is CASSRQAGALNTEAFF. The CDR3 DNA follows: TGTGCCAGCAGTCGACAGGCAGGAGCTTTGAACACTGAAGCTTTCTTT.

The chain has TRBV6-6 and TRBJ2-7; D is possibly TRBD2 (6 bases). This CDR3 spans 14 amino acids. Trimming cost V 8 bases and J 2 bases, with 16 bases left between them. CDR1 MNHNY and CDR2 SVGAGI come from the germline V gene (reference sequence). The CDR3, as DNA: TGTGCCAGCCTTGGAGGGTACTACCCCTACGAGCAGTACTTC. This translates into CASLGGYYPYEQYF.